The source of this T cell receptor (beta chain) is a study of long-term antiretroviral therapy in people with HIV. The length of the CDR3 is 13 residues. Germline V gene data show CDR1 as SNHLY and CDR2 as FYNNEI. V lost 6 bases, J lost 5 bases, and 5 bases stayed unmatched. Version v3.0 of the immunoSEQ assay ran at survey level. The protocol was immunoSEQ multiplex PCR, while the TCRdb copy is restricted to in-frame clones and leaves out a portion. In the table there are around 21,000 clones, around four fifths of which are singletons. This rearrangement joins TRBV2 to TRBJ1-1; 8 bases are shared with TRBD1. Sequenced material: unsorted PBMCs, taken 1.9 years after starting antiretroviral therapy. The sequence came from a woman in her fifties or sixties with HIV. The CDR3 DNA sequence: TGTGCCAGCAGGGACAGGGAGCGGACTGAAGCTTTCTTT. Translating it yields CASRDRERTEAFF.